This T cell receptor (beta chain) was recorded in a study of cytomegalovirus exposure and HLA in healthy donors. Amplification used 60 Vbeta primers and 13 Jbeta primers. Repertoires were generated with immunoSEQ multiplex PCR, while TCRdb's copy carries only in-frame clones and drops some. The sample has 85,000 to 120,000 clones; 70% to 80% are singletons. This sequence was found in a female donor in good health and CMV-seronegative. The material sequenced was PBMCs.

The chain's CDR3 is CASGTGWGPTNYGYTF. Here the CDR3 DNA reads TGTGCCAGCGGCACCGGGTGGGGGCCTACTAACTATGGCTACACCTTC. The chain has TRBV7-3 and TRBJ1-2, with D tentatively TRBD1 (6 bases). Germline V gene lookup returns CDR1 SGHTA and CDR2 FQGTGA. Trimming pared 8 bases from V and 0 bases from J, leaving 19 bases between. The CDR3 contains 16 residues.